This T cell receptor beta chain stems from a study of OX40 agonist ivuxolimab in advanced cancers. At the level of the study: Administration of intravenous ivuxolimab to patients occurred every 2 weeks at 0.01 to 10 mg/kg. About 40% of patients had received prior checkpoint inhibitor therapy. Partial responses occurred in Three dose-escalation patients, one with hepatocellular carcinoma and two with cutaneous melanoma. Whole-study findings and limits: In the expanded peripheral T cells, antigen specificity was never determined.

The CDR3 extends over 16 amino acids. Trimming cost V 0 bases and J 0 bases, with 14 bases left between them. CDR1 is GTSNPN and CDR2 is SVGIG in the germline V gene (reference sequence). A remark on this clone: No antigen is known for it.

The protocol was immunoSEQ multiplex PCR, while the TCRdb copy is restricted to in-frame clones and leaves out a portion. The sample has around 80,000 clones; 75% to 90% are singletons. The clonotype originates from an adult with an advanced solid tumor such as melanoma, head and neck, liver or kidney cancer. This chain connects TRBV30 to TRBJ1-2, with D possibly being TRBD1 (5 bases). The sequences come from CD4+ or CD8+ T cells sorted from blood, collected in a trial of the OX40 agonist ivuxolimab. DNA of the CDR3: TGTGCCTGGAGTGTAGGCGGGGGTCGACCTAACTATGGCTACACCTTC. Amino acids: CAWSVGGGRPNYGYTF.